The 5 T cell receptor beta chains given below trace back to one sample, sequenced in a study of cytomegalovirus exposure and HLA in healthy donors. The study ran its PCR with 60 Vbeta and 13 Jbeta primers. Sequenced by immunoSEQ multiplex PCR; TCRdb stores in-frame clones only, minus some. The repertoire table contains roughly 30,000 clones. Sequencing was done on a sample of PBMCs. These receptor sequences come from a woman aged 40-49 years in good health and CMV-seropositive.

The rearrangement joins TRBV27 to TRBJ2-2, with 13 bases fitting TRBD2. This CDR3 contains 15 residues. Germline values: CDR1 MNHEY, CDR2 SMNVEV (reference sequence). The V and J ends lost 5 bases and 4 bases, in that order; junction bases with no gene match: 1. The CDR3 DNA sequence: TGTGCCAGCAGTAGGACTAGCGGGGGCACCGGGGAGCTGTTTTTT. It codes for CASSRTSGGTGELFF.

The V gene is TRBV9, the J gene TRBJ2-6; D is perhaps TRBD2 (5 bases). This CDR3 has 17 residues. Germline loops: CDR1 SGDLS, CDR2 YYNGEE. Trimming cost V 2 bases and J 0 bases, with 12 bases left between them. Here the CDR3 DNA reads TGTGCCAGCAGCGTTGAGGGATATCGCTCTGGGGCCAACGTCCTGACTTTC. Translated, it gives CASSVEGYRSGANVLTF.

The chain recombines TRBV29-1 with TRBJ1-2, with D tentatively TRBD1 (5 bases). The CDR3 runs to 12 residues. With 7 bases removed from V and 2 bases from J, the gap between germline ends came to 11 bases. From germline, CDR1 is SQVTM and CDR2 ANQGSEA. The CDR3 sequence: CSGGDLNYGYTF. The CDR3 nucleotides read TGCAGCGGCGGGGACCTAAACTATGGCTACACCTTC. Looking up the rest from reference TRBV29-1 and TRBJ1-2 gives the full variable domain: SAVISQKPSRDICQRGTSLTIQCQVDSQVTMMFWYRQQPGQSLTLIATANQGSEATYESGFVIDKFPISRPNLTFSTLTVSNMSPEDSSIYLCSGGDLNYGYTFGSGTRLTVV.

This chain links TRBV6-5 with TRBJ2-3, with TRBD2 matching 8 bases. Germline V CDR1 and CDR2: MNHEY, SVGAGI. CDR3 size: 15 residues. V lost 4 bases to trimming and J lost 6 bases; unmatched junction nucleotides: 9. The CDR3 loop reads CASSSSKAGADTQYF. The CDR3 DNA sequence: TGTGCCAGCAGTTCCTCTAAAGCGGGAGCTGATACGCAGTATTTT.

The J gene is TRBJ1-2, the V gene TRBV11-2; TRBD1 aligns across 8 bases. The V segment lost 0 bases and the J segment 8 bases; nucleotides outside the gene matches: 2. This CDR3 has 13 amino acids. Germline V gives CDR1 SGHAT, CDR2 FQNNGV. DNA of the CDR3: TGTGCCAGCAGCTTAGACAGGGGGCAGGGCTACACCTTC. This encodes CASSLDRGQGYTF.